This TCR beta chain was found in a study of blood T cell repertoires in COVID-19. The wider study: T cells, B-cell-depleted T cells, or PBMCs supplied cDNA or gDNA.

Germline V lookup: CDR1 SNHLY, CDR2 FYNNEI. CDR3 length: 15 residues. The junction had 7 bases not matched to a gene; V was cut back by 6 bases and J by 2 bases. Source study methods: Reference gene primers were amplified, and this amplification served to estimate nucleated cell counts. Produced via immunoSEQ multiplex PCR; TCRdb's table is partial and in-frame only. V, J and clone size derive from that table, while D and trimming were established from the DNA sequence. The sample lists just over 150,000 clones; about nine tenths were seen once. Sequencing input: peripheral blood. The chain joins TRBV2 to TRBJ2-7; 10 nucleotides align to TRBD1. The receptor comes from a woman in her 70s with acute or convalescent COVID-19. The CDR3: CASRLGQGVTYEQYF. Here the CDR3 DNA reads TGTGCCAGCAGACTCGGACAGGGGGTCACCTACGAGCAGTACTTC.